This TCR beta chain came from a study of regulatory T cells in long-lasting Graves disease (dated by TCRdb to the early 2020s). Concerning the study at large: Persistent Graves' disease was defined as persistently positive TSH receptor autoantibodies together with antithyroid drug treatment for over 5 years. This study used TCR sequencing and RNA sequencing of peripheral blood to compare persistent Graves' disease patients against newly diagnosed Graves' disease patients. The study took place in China and was registered as a clinical trial. A total of about 35 samples underwent TCR sequencing, from 13 patients with persistent Graves' disease and 20 or so patients with newly diagnosed Graves' disease. In the clinical cohort, patients with persistent Graves' disease had used antithyroid drugs for an average of around 9.9 years. Broad study findings and their caveats: Persistent Graves' disease patients showed lower TCR Shannon entropy and fewer highly expanded clones than newly diagnosed patients, suggesting clonal expansion. Persistent patients shared more public clonotypes among themselves (over 2,500) than newly diagnosed patients did (more than 850). Sequencing and analysis were restricted to the TCR beta chain. The authors acknowledged the small sample size as a limitation that may reduce accuracy. The study examined only peripheral blood because the primary lesion, thyroid tissue, could not be accessed.

To prepare the library, multiplex PCR was applied. Sequencing took place on an Illumina HiSeq 4000. CDR3 regions were amplified by Arm-PCR with iRepertoire HTBI primers to construct TCR beta libraries. Before sequencing, the PCR products underwent gel purification. On the study's bioinformatics: Across samples, around 58 TRBV and approximately 15 TRBJ segments were identified and used for gene usage analysis of CDR3 amino acid clonotypes. COPE and FqMerger were used to merge the filtered high-quality paired reads into contigs. Contigs were aligned with BLAST to IMGT TRBV, TRBD and TRBJ reference genes, and CDR3 was defined per IMGT. Any clonotype with a frequency above 0.1% was classified as a highly expanded clone. Shannon entropy served as the measure of repertoire diversity, while the Gini coefficient captured V-J evenness. A clonotype was considered public if more than one individual shared it. TCRdb itself trimmed the public reads at Q25 with fastp, ran MiXCR and retained productive beta chains. Here each entry gathers all rows of one CDR3 protein and keeps the most common genes and DNA. These V and J calls rely on TCRdb rather than the paper's analysis. The sample has about 340,000 distinct CDR3 sequences on record, around 20% of them singletons. In total, the top ten clones hold about 29% of the sample.

This clonotype was detected ten times or more. It has no known antigen specificity. A much more abundant neighbour one base away suggests this may be a read error. According to the study, the label for this sample's time point signals: persistent/refractory GD, antithyroid drugs over 5 years with positive TRAb. For both TCR sequencing and RNA sequencing, RNA was extracted from PBMCs in TRIzol. The diagnosis of Graves' disease was made according to American Thyroid Association guidelines. Recruitment of patients was carried out at an endocrinology department in Xi'an, China. From each patient, nine milliliters of peripheral blood was collected into an EDTA anticoagulant tube. Ficoll Paque Plus density gradient separation was used to isolate PBMCs, and no additional T cell sorting was done. An Agilent 2100 Bioanalyzer and agarose gel were used to check RNA quality, while a NanoDrop 2000 measured RNA concentration.

The source material was peripheral blood mononuclear cells (PBMCs), sampled when the disease was refractory, from a patient treated with antithyroid drugs. The sequence came from a female donor with Graves disease.

At the DNA level, the sequence is TGTGCCAGCAATGACAGGGCTGAAGCTTTCTTT. Protein translation: CASNDRAEAFF. The rearranged chain carries TRBV28 and TRBJ1-1, and 7 junctional nucleotides match TRBD1. The CDR3 runs 11 amino acids, cysteine and phenylalanine included. Of all the DNA, just the CDR3 is kept, 33 bases in frame from base 1. Per the germline V gene, MDHEN is the CDR1 and SYDVKM is the CDR2. The V end gives up 7 bases and the J end 6 bases, leaving 2 bases in the junction not matched to a gene.